A single sample is the source of the 28 T cell receptor beta chains below, sequenced in a study of blood T cell repertoires in COVID-19. Assay: immunoSEQ multiplex PCR; the TCRdb copy retains only in-frame clones and omits some. The sample includes 85,000 to 95,000 clones, around 88% of them seen just once. The sequenced sample consisted of peripheral blood. The receptors shown here come from a man between 60 and 75 years old with acute or convalescent COVID-19.

The gene calls are TRBV6-1 and TRBJ2-5; the match to TRBD1 covers 9 bases. The ends lost 3 bases at V and 5 bases at J; junction bases unmatched: 10. This CDR3 comprises 16 residues. The germline gives CDR1 MNHNS, CDR2 SASEGT. The CDR3: CASSETTTGGGETQYF. The CDR3 region has the DNA TGTGCCAGCAGTGAGACCACTACAGGGGGCGGGGAGACCCAGTACTTC.

The chain uses TRBV27 and TRBJ1-6; 8 bases line up with TRBD1. Germline V gene sequence: CDR1 MNHEY, CDR2 SMNVEV (reference sequence). Trimming at V came to 5 bases and at J to 11 bases, leaving 8 bases not matched to a gene. CDR3 length: 14 residues. The CDR3: CASSPGTGQAPLHF. DNA for the CDR3: TGTGCCAGCAGTCCTGGGACAGGCCAGGCACCCCTCCACTTT.

The chain recombines TRBV18 with TRBJ1-1; TRBD1 agrees at 7 bases. CDR1 is KGHSH, CDR2 LQKENI, per germline. The trim removed 2 bases at V and 4 bases at J, leaving 7 bases unmatched. This CDR3 has 15 residues. Here the CDR3 DNA reads TGTGCCAGCTCACCAACGACGGAGGGGGCCACTGAAGCTTTCTTT. Residues: CASSPTTEGATEAFF.

A single count supports this clone. The rearrangement uses TRBV24-1 and TRBJ2-7; 13 bases fit TRBD2. Unmatched junction bases numbered 4, after V lost 3 bases and J lost 6 bases. The CDR3 has 15 amino acids. CDR1 and CDR2 (germline): KGHDR, SFDVKD. The CDR3 spells CATSDHRTSGSEQYF. The DNA for the CDR3 is TGTGCCACCAGTGATCATAGGACTAGCGGGAGCGAGCAGTACTTC.

This chain links TRBV12-3 or TRBV12-4 with TRBJ1-2; D uncertain. V shed 3 bases and J shed 8 bases, with 10 bases lying between them. This CDR3 comprises 12 residues. The CDR3 spells CASSFQSGGYTF. In nucleotides, the CDR3 is TGTGCCAGCAGTTTCCAGTCCGGGGGCTACACCTTC.

This sequence joins TRBV7-3 and TRBJ1-1; D possibly corresponds to TRBD1 (5 bases). Germline V lookup: CDR1 SGHTA, CDR2 FQGTGA. There are 15 residues in the CDR3. Trimming pared 4 bases from V and 7 bases from J, leaving 19 bases between. The CDR3 protein is CASSSQGGETGEAFF. The CDR3 DNA sequence: TGTGCCAGCAGCTCCCAGGGTGGGGAAACTGGTGAAGCTTTCTTT.

V usage is TRBV5-4 and J usage is TRBJ2-3; no clear D gene. V lost 0 bases and J 0 bases, leaving 8 bases between the germline ends. The germline gives CDR1 SGHNT, CDR2 YYREEE (reference sequence). The CDR3 consists of 15 residues. CDR3: CASSLDETSTDTQYF. Written as DNA, the CDR3 is TGTGCCAGCAGCTTGGATGAAACTAGCACAGATACGCAGTATTTT.

The genes are TRBV6-5 and TRBJ1-2, with TRBD1 identical over 7 bases. From germline, CDR1 is MNHEY and CDR2 SVGAGI. J lost 6 bases, V lost 6 bases, and 7 bases had no gene match. This CDR3 comprises 13 residues. CDR3 DNA: TGTGCCAGCAGCGTCGACAGGGTTAATGGCTACACCTTC. It yields the protein CASSVDRVNGYTF.

The chain has TRBV4-1 and TRBJ1-2, with 7 nucleotides matching TRBD1. This CDR3 is built from 15 residues. The germline gives CDR1 MGHRA, CDR2 YSYEKL. Unmatched junction bases numbered 6, after V lost 0 bases and J lost 5 bases. CDR3 DNA sequence: TGCGCCAGCAGCCAAGATGGGACAGATCAATATGGCTACACCTTC. Translation gives CASSQDGTDQYGYTF.

The chain has TRBV6-5 and TRBJ2-7; a weak D match, TRBD1 (5 bases). From germline, CDR1 is MNHEY and CDR2 SVGAGI. This CDR3 comprises 13 residues. V lost 2 bases to trimming and J lost 2 bases, with 7 bases between them. CDR3 DNA: TGTGCCAGCAGTTACAGGGGAACCTACGAGCAGTACTTC. The encoded protein is CASSYRGTYEQYF.

The chain carries TRBV24-1 and TRBJ1-2, with 7 nucleotides matching TRBD1. The ends lost 3 bases at V and 0 bases at J; junction bases unmatched: 6. Germline V gives CDR1 KGHDR, CDR2 SFDVKD. This CDR3 spans 16 amino acids. The CDR3 region is CATSDDTGTANYGYTF. CDR3 coding DNA: TGTGCCACCAGTGATGATACAGGGACAGCTAACTATGGCTACACCTTC.

The rearrangement links TRBV7-9 to TRBJ2-5; tentative D call: TRBD2 (5 bases). Looked up from germline, CDR1 is SEHNR and CDR2 is FQNEAQ (reference sequence). CDR3 size: 13 residues. V shed 5 bases and J shed 5 bases, with 12 bases lying between them. The CDR3 here is CASSPGSFETQYF. In nucleotides, the CDR3 is TGTGCCAGCAGCCCTGGGAGTTTTGAGACCCAGTACTTC.

The chain joins TRBV7-3 to TRBJ2-1, with 13 bases identical to TRBD2. This CDR3 comprises 15 residues. J lost 6 bases, V lost 3 bases, and 2 bases had no gene match. Germline CDR1 is SGHTA and CDR2 is FQGTGA. Written as DNA, the CDR3 is TGTGCCAGCAGCTTGGGACTAGCGGGAATCAATGAGCAGTTCTTC. It translates to CASSLGLAGINEQFF.

CDR3 DNA: TGTGCCAGTAGTATAAGAAGACAAGTCTCTGGAAACACCATATATTTT. This translates into CASSIRRQVSGNTIYF. The rearrangement links TRBV19 to TRBJ1-3; D gene unclear. The V end was cut by 2 bases, the J end by 0 bases, with 11 bases between. CDR1 and CDR2 from the germline V gene are LNHDA and SQIVND (reference sequence). The CDR3 is 16 residues long.

In its sample, this clone was seen a few times. This CDR3 is CAWSAGQGGEKLFF. CDR3 coding DNA: TGTGCCTGGAGTGCCGGACAGGGAGGGGAAAAACTGTTTTTT. The rearrangement links TRBV30 to TRBJ1-4, with 8 bases identical to TRBD1. The CDR3 loop spans 14 amino acids. Trimming took 1 base from V and 8 from J; bases not matched to a gene: 6. Looked up from germline, CDR1 is GTSNPN and CDR2 is SVGIG (reference sequence).

The genes are TRBV6-2 or TRBV6-3 and TRBJ2-7; 9 positions agree with TRBD1. The CDR3 has 16 amino acids. With 4 bases clipped from V and 2 bases from J, the junction kept 9 bases outside the gene matches. Germline-derived CDR1 and CDR2 are MNHEY and SVGEGT. The CDR3 nucleotides are TGTGCCAGCAGTTCCGGGACAGGGAATTGGGCCTACGAGCAGTACTTC. Translation: CASSSGTGNWAYEQYF.

The chain employs TRBV19 and TRBJ1-6; 11 positions match TRBD1. In germline, CDR1 is LNHDA, CDR2 SQIVND (reference sequence). V lost 9 bases, J lost 6 bases, and 10 bases stayed unmatched. The CDR3 spans 16 residues. Written as DNA, the CDR3 is TGTGCCAGCCGGTGGGGACAGGGGGTTTCTAATTCACCCCTCCACTTT. It is translated as CASRWGQGVSNSPLHF.

The chain has TRBV3-1 (or the pseudogene TRBV3-2) and TRBJ1-2, with unresolved D. This CDR3 contains 11 residues. V was trimmed by 0 bases and J by 7 bases, leaving 3 bases between them. CDR1 is LGHDT and CDR2 is YNNKEL in the germline V gene (reference sequence). In nucleotides, the CDR3 is TGTGCCAGCAGCCAAGATCGTGGCTACACCTTC. It specifies CASSQDRGYTF.

The rearrangement links TRBV27 to TRBJ2-3, with 12 bases identical to TRBD2. Trimming removed 7 bases from V and 4 bases from J; junction bases left unmatched: 6. The CDR3 length is 15 residues. Germline values: CDR1 MNHEY, CDR2 SMNVEV (reference sequence). The CDR3 region is CASMTSGSFPDTQYF. The CDR3, as DNA: TGTGCCAGCATGACTAGCGGGAGTTTCCCAGATACGCAGTATTTT.

This chain links TRBV6-5 with TRBJ1-5; D gene uncertain. CDR1 MNHEY and CDR2 SVGAGI come from the germline V gene. V lost 6 bases and J lost 5, with 11 bases in between. This CDR3 has 13 residues. CDR3 sequence: CASRFVVDQPQHF. In DNA, the CDR3 is TGTGCCAGCAGGTTCGTCGTTGATCAGCCCCAGCATTTT.

The rearrangement joins TRBV6-5 to TRBJ2-7; 7 bases are shared with TRBD2. CDR3 length: 13 residues. Germline values: CDR1 MNHEY, CDR2 SVGAGI. V dropped 8 bases and J dropped 2; count of bases not matched to a gene: 6. In nucleotides, the CDR3 is TGTGCCAGCTTCTGGCTAGCGGCCTACGAGCAGTACTTC. Translating it yields CASFWLAAYEQYF.

The chain carries TRBV11-2 and TRBJ2-7; D perhaps matches TRBD2 (6 bases). The germline gives CDR1 SGHAT, CDR2 FQNNGV. The germline V and J ends were trimmed by 0 bases and 0 bases, with 9 bases remaining between them. The CDR3 has 15 amino acids. CDR3 protein: CASSLEAGSSYEQYF. The CDR3 DNA reads as TGTGCCAGCAGCTTAGAGGCGGGGAGCTCCTACGAGCAGTACTTC.

This clone was seen a handful of times. CDR3 sequence reads: CASRSGTGNVHITF. Written as DNA, the CDR3 is TGCGCCAGCAGATCCGGGACAGGGAATGTTCATATCACCTTC. The rearrangement uses TRBV5-1 and TRBJ1-2; 9 bases align to TRBD1. Trimming took 5 bases from V and 13 from J; bases not matched to a gene: 15. Germline V gene data show CDR1 as SGHRS and CDR2 as YFSETQ. This CDR3 is 14 amino acids long.

J is TRBJ1-5 and V is TRBV18, with D tentatively TRBD1 (5 bases). The CDR3 contains 15 residues. Germline assignment: CDR1 KGHSH and CDR2 LQKENI. V lost 3 bases to trimming and J lost 6 bases, with 15 bases between them. This chain's CDR3 is CASSPDVGAVQPQHF. The CDR3 DNA is TGTGCCAGCTCACCGGACGTTGGGGCGGTTCAGCCCCAGCATTTT.

V and J are TRBV19 and TRBJ2-7; TRBD1 might be the D (6 bases). The CDR3 runs to 12 residues. Per germline, CDR1 LNHDA and CDR2 SQIVND (reference sequence). The V gene lost 7 bases and the J gene lost 2 bases, with 9 bases spanning the gap. The CDR3 loop is CASISGAYEQYF. The CDR3 coding sequence is TGTGCCAGTATCTCAGGGGCCTACGAGCAGTACTTC.

This sequence joins TRBV27 and TRBJ2-1; a weak D match, TRBD2 (5 bases). The V and J ends lost 4 bases and 10 bases respectively, with 8 bases between them. CDR1 MNHEY and CDR2 SMNVEV come from the germline V gene (reference sequence). The CDR3 contains 11 residues. CDR3 coding DNA: TGTGCCAGCAGTTCTAGAGGGGAGCAGTTCTTC. It yields the protein CASSSRGEQFF.

This chain connects TRBV10-1 to TRBJ1-2; 7 bases fit TRBD1. Germline CDR1 WNHNN, CDR2 SYGVQD (reference sequence). Trimming cost V 0 bases and J 8 bases; bases outside gene matches: 3. The CDR3 runs to 13 residues. CDR3 nucleotide sequence: TGCGCCAGCAGTGAGTCGAGGGGGCGCGGCTACACCTTC. It specifies CASSESRGRGYTF.

This chain joins TRBV19 and TRBJ2-7; D is unclear. The ends were cut back, 4 bases at V and 3 bases at J, with 19 bases in the middle. The CDR3 spans 16 residues. Germline CDR1 reads LNHDA; CDR2 reads SQIVND (reference sequence). CDR3 nucleotides: TGTGCCAGTAGTACCCGCCCGCCCTATGATCTCTACGAGCAGTACTTC. Amino acid sequence: CASSTRPPYDLYEQYF.